The clone carrying this T cell receptor (beta chain) has just one count. This sample was taken from a study of blood T cell repertoires in COVID-19. The method was immunoSEQ multiplex PCR; TCRdb's version includes in-frame clones alone and lacks a portion of them. Of nearly 400,000 clones in the sample, approximately 89% were seen once. The CDR3 is 12 residues long. Trimming left V 11 bases short and J 4 bases short, with 14 bases between. Germline V gene data show CDR1 as MNHEY and CDR2 as SVGAGI. The study drew participants aged about 18 to 89 years from roughly 25 US areas. Participant-reported clinical history was the basis for cohort assignment.

The gene calls are TRBV6-5 and TRBJ1-2; perhaps TRBD1 as D (6 bases). The TCR sequence derives from a young woman who had recovered from COVID-19. Sequencing was carried out using PBMCs or T cells enriched from blood (not recorded which). This chain's CDR3 is CAGLGHVYGYTF. The CDR3 coding sequence is TGTGCCGGCTTGGGACACGTCTATGGCTACACCTTC.